This entry lists 30 T cell receptor beta chains sequenced from one sample in a study of blood T cell repertoires in COVID-19. The data were produced by immunoSEQ multiplex PCR, yet TCRdb's version contains in-frame clones alone and is incomplete. The sample consists of a few hundred thousand clones, around 89% of them appearing once. The sample comprised PBMCs or T cells enriched from blood (not recorded which). The receptors were sampled from a woman under 30 who had recovered from COVID-19.

The V gene is TRBV15, the J gene TRBJ2-7; D gene ambiguous. Germline-derived CDR1 and CDR2 are LNHNV and YYDKDF (reference sequence). Deletions cut 3 bases from V and 1 base from J, with 13 bases between. The CDR3 consists of 15 residues. The CDR3 region has the DNA TGTGCCACCAGCAGGTTCCAACAGTATTCCTACGAGCAGTACTTC. Its translation is CATSRFQQYSYEQYF.

The chain combines TRBV5-1 with TRBJ2-5, with 12 nucleotides matching TRBD1. Germline CDR1 is SGHRS and CDR2 is YFSETQ. V was clipped by 2 bases and J by 5 bases; unmatched bases: 7. The CDR3 has 16 residues. In nucleotides, the CDR3 is TGCGCCAGCAGCTTAACCGGGACAGGGGGCGAGGAGACCCAGTACTTC. It yields the protein CASSLTGTGGEETQYF.

This clone was counted ten times or more. J is TRBJ2-1 and V is TRBV7-8; TRBD2 agrees at 11 bases. The CDR3 consists of 20 residues. The V gene end was trimmed by 4 bases and the J gene end by 1 base; junction bases not matched to a gene: 15. CDR1 and CDR2 from the germline V gene are SGHVS and FQNEAQ. CDR3 DNA: TGTGCCAGCAGCTCCCACCTAATCCCTAGCGGGGGGTCATCCTACAATGAGCAGTTCTTC. This sequence encodes CASSSHLIPSGGSSYNEQFF.

The chain links TRBV3-1 (or the pseudogene TRBV3-2) to TRBJ1-2, with D tentatively TRBD1 (6 bases). Trimming removed 4 bases from V and 3 bases from J, with 9 bases in between. Germline V CDR1 and CDR2: LGHDT, YNNKEL (reference sequence). The CDR3 sequence is 13 residues long. For the CDR3, the DNA is TGTGCCAGCAGCCCGACAGGAGACTATGGCTACACCTTC. This sequence encodes CASSPTGDYGYTF.

The chain couples TRBV7-9 to TRBJ1-5, with D maybe TRBD1 (6 bases). The CDR3 has 15 amino acids. From germline, CDR1 is SEHNR and CDR2 FQNEAQ (reference sequence). The V and J ends lost 1 base and 6 bases respectively, with 13 bases between them. CDR3 nucleotide sequence: TGTGCCAGCAGCTTAGGGGGGGGCCGAAGTCAGCCCCAGCATTTT. It codes for CASSLGGGRSQPQHF.

This clone was found a few times. V usage is TRBV27 and J usage is TRBJ1-6; 8 bases fit TRBD1. Losses at the gene ends were 4 bases for V and 3 bases for J; bases not matched to a gene: 5. The CDR3 loop spans 16 amino acids. Germline-derived CDR1 and CDR2 are MNHEY and SMNVEV (reference sequence). For the CDR3, the DNA is TGTGCCAGCAGTTCTATCGGACAGGGCTATAATTCACCCCTCCACTTT. Translation gives CASSSIGQGYNSPLHF.

The gene calls are TRBV28 and TRBJ1-2; D not resolved. The V and J ends lost 6 bases and 2 bases respectively, with 16 bases between them. The CDR3 has 15 amino acids. Germline V gene lookup returns CDR1 MDHEN and CDR2 SYDVKM. CDR3 sequence (DNA): TGTGCCAGCAGACTTGATGCAGGTATAAACTATGGCTACACCTTC. It codes for CASRLDAGINYGYTF.

The chain uses TRBV28 and TRBJ1-1; no definite D call. Germline V gives CDR1 MDHEN, CDR2 SYDVKM. V lost 5 bases to trimming and J lost 0 bases, with 10 bases between them. The CDR3 has 14 amino acids. The CDR3 region is CASSLLQLNTEAFF. The CDR3 DNA sequence: TGTGCCAGCAGTCTCCTACAGTTGAACACTGAAGCTTTCTTT.

The count of this clone is one. The chain employs TRBV19 and TRBJ1-4; 7 positions match TRBD1. Germline V CDR1 and CDR2: LNHDA, SQIVND (reference sequence). The CDR3 has 15 amino acids. Trimming at V came to 9 bases and at J to 7 bases, leaving 14 bases not matched to a gene. CDR3 amino acids: CASTTERGRGEKLFF. As DNA, the CDR3 is TGTGCCAGCACTACAGAAAGGGGGCGGGGTGAAAAACTGTTTTTT.

The chain recombines TRBV11-3 with TRBJ2-2; no definite D call. The CDR3 contains 16 residues. The V end was cut by 0 bases, the J end by 3 bases, with 11 bases between. CDR1 is SGHNT and CDR2 is YENEEA in the germline V gene. CDR3 in amino acids: CASSLDSGGYTGELFF. As DNA, the CDR3 is TGTGCCAGCAGCTTAGATAGTGGCGGTTACACCGGGGAGCTGTTTTTT.

CDR3 sequence: CSVVWRGGGTGELFF. The CDR3 DNA reads as TGCAGCGTTGTCTGGCGGGGCGGGGGCACCGGGGAGCTGTTTTTT. The chain joins TRBV29-1 to TRBJ2-2; 7 nucleotides match TRBD2. This CDR3 comprises 15 residues. With V trimmed by 4 bases and J by 4 bases, 9 bases remained unmatched. Germline loops: CDR1 SQVTM, CDR2 ANQGSEA.

The chain is built from TRBV10-1 and TRBJ2-5, with D perhaps TRBD1 (5 bases). Per germline, CDR1 WNHNN and CDR2 SYGVQD (reference sequence). V was trimmed by 3 bases and J by 5 bases, leaving 16 bases between them. The CDR3 totals 15 residues. CDR3 DNA sequence: TGCGCCAGCAGTGACCTCATGAAGGGGCTGGAGACCCAGTACTTC. This codes for CASSDLMKGLETQYF.

V is TRBV4-1 and J is TRBJ1-6; TRBD1 matches 8 bases. Germline CDR1 and CDR2: MGHRA and YSYEKL. With V trimmed by 1 base and J by 9 bases, 5 bases remained unmatched. The CDR3 spans 15 residues. In DNA form, the CDR3 reads TGCGCCAGCAGCCAAGGGACAGGGCAGGTTTCACCCCTCCACTTT. This codes for CASSQGTGQVSPLHF.

The chain joins TRBV10-2 to TRBJ1-6, with D possibly TRBD1 on 6 matching bases. The CDR3 loop spans 20 amino acids. V was trimmed by 9 bases and J by 2 bases, leaving 29 bases between them. Germline-derived CDR1 and CDR2 are WSHSY and SAAADI. Here the CDR3 reads CASTSPYSQGFITYNSPLHF. CDR3 nucleotides: TGCGCCAGTACGAGCCCTTACAGCCAGGGGTTCATCACCTATAATTCACCCCTCCACTTT.

This clone has just a few counts. The V gene is TRBV7-3, the J gene TRBJ1-6; the match to TRBD1 covers 8 bases. V was pared by 5 bases and J by 4 bases, with 7 bases of the junction left unmatched. CDR1 is SGHTA and CDR2 is FQGTGA in the germline V gene. CDR3 length: 16 amino acids. The DNA for the CDR3 is TGTGCCAGCAGCCTTACCGGGACAGGTTATAATTCACCCCTCCACTTT. This translates into CASSLTGTGYNSPLHF. The full variable domain, with the rest looked up from reference TRBV7-3 and TRBJ1-6, is GAGVSQTPSNKVTEKGKYVELRCDPISGHTALYWYRQSLGQGPEFLIYFQGTGAADDSGLPNDRFFAVRPEGSVSTLKIQRTERGDSAVYLCASSLTGTGYNSPLHFGNGTRLTVT.

This chain uses TRBV4-1 with TRBJ2-7, with 7 bases that match TRBD1. The CDR3 contains 14 residues. The ends lost 2 bases at V and 2 bases at J; junction bases unmatched: 3. The V gene's germline CDR1 is MGHRA and CDR2 YSYEKL. CDR3 loop: CASSQTGTAYEQYF. The CDR3 DNA reads as TGCGCCAGCAGCCAAACCGGGACAGCCTACGAGCAGTACTTC.

The CDR3 coding sequence is TGCGCCAGCAGCCAAGAACTCGAGGACAGCCTAACCTACGAGCAGTACTTC. Its protein product is CASSQELEDSLTYEQYF. The chain is built from TRBV4-1 and TRBJ2-7, with D possibly TRBD1 on 6 matching bases. Germline CDR1 reads MGHRA; CDR2 reads YSYEKL. Between the trimmed V and J ends, which lost 0 bases and 2 bases, there was a span of 17 bases. The CDR3 extends over 17 amino acids.

The chain has TRBV30 and TRBJ2-5, with D possibly being TRBD1 (5 bases). V was clipped by 2 bases and J by 4 bases, with 14 bases between them. This CDR3 is 14 amino acids long. Per germline, CDR1 GTSNPN and CDR2 SVGIG (reference sequence). The CDR3 DNA is TGTGCCTGGAGTTTGGGCAGGGAAAGAGAGACCCAGTACTTC. Its translation: CAWSLGRERETQYF. The variable domain in full, with the rest retrieved from reference TRBV30 and TRBJ2-5, is SQTIHQWPATLVQPVGSPLSLECTVEGTSNPNLYWYRQAAGRGLQLLFYSVGIGQISSEVPQNLSASRPQDRQFILSSKKLLLSDSGFYLCAWSLGRERETQYFGPGTRLLVL.

V gene TRBV19 combines with J gene TRBJ1-5; TRBD1 might be the D (6 bases). Germline-derived CDR1 and CDR2 are LNHDA and SQIVND (reference sequence). The CDR3 has 16 amino acids. Trimming cost V 7 bases and J 2 bases, with 18 bases left between them. The CDR3 loop is CASTTSTGFGNQPQHF. CDR3 in DNA: TGTGCCAGTACTACCTCTACAGGGTTTGGCAATCAGCCCCAGCATTTT.

This clone has a handful of counts. CDR3 region: CASSFYSSYNSPLHF. DNA for the CDR3: TGTGCCAGCAGCTTTTACAGCTCCTATAATTCACCCCTCCACTTT. This chain uses TRBV11-2 with TRBJ1-6, with unresolved D. From germline, CDR1 is SGHAT and CDR2 FQNNGV. With 3 bases removed from V and 0 bases from J, the gap between germline ends came to 6 bases. The CDR3 is 15 residues long.

This clone appeared a few times. The genes are TRBV5-1 and TRBJ1-2, with D tentatively TRBD1 (6 bases). Germline lookup yields CDR1 SGHRS and CDR2 YFSETQ. The V end was cut by 4 bases, the J end by 6 bases, with 19 bases between. CDR3 size: 15 residues. The CDR3 reads CASSLRQESWHGYTF. The CDR3 nucleotides are TGCGCCAGCAGCCTGCGACAGGAATCTTGGCATGGCTACACCTTC.

This clone was seen only a few times. The CDR3 here is CSASTIDSRDGYTF. CDR3 DNA: TGCAGTGCTAGTACCATCGACAGTCGGGATGGCTACACCTTC. The J gene is TRBJ1-2, the V gene TRBV20-1; tentatively, D is TRBD1 (5 bases). The germline gives CDR1 DFQATT, CDR2 SNEGSKA (reference sequence). Trimming cost V 3 bases and J 6 bases, with 17 bases left between them. The CDR3 has 14 residues.

The genes are TRBV9 and TRBJ2-7; 9 positions agree with TRBD1. The junction had 6 bases not matched to a gene; V was cut back by 0 bases and J by 5 bases. Germline values: CDR1 SGDLS, CDR2 YYNGEE. The CDR3 runs 15 residues. CDR3 in amino acids: CASSVAGTGYDEQYF. CDR3 nucleotide sequence: TGTGCCAGCAGCGTAGCCGGGACAGGGTACGACGAGCAGTACTTC.

V and J are TRBV4-1 and TRBJ2-3; TRBD2 agrees at 10 bases. The CDR3 sequence is 15 residues long. V trimming: 3 bases; J trimming: 6 bases; junction bases outside the gene matches: 6. The germline V gene encodes CDR1 MGHRA and CDR2 YSYEKL. The CDR3 spells CASSHSGGPRDTQYF. DNA of the CDR3: TGCGCCAGCAGCCATAGCGGGGGGCCGAGGGATACGCAGTATTTT.

This clone was seen a few times. This chain joins TRBV2 and TRBJ2-2; 10 bases are a match to TRBD1. The CDR3 consists of 15 residues. CDR1 SNHLY and CDR2 FYNNEI come from the germline V gene. The V segment lost 6 bases and the J segment 4 bases; nucleotides outside the gene matches: 5. CDR3 nucleotide sequence: TGTGCCAGCAGCCGACAGGGGGCGAGCACCGGGGAGCTGTTTTTT. Translating gives CASSRQGASTGELFF. The full variable domain, rest sourced from reference TRBV2 and TRBJ2-2, is EPEVTQTPSHQVTQMGQEVILRCVPISNHLYFYWYRQILGQKVEFLVSFYNNEISEKSEIFDDQFSVERPDGSNFTLKIRSTKLEDSAMYFCASSRQGASTGELFFGEGSRLTVL.

The chain recombines TRBV6-1 with TRBJ1-2, with 8 bases aligning to TRBD1. V was pared by 4 bases and J by 8 bases, with 12 bases of the junction left unmatched. The germline gives CDR1 MNHNS, CDR2 SASEGT. This CDR3 is 15 amino acids long. The DNA for the CDR3 is TGTGCCAGCAGTGCAGCCCCTTCAGGGGGCGGCGGCTACACCTTC. It is translated as CASSAAPSGGGGYTF.

This chain connects TRBV25-1 to TRBJ1-5, with unresolved D. Germline-derived CDR1 and CDR2 are MGHDK and SYGVNS. This CDR3 region has 11 residues. V was clipped by 5 bases and J by 11 bases, with 10 bases between them. The CDR3 DNA sequence: TGTGCCAGCAGTCGGGGAGGAGCCCAGCATTTT. Translating it yields CASSRGGAQHF. Full variable domain (missing parts from reference TRBV25-1 and TRBJ1-5): EADIYQTPRYLVIGTGKKITLECSQTMGHDKMYWYQQDPGMELHLIHYSYGVNSTEKGDLSSESTVSRIRTEHFPLTLESARPSHTSQYLCASSRGGAQHFGDGTRLSIL.

The chain recombines TRBV18 with TRBJ1-2; D may be TRBD1 (5 bases). V gave up 3 bases and J gave up 4 bases, with 9 bases separating them. Germline values: CDR1 KGHSH, CDR2 LQKENI. The CDR3 covers 13 residues. CDR3 DNA sequence: TGTGCCAGCTCACCGACAGAGACCTATGGCTACACCTTC. Protein product: CASSPTETYGYTF. Full variable domain (rest looked up from reference TRBV18 and TRBJ1-2): NAGVMQNPRHLVRRRGQEARLRCSPMKGHSHVYWYRQLPEEGLKFMVYLQKENIIDESGMPKERFSAEFPKEGPSILRIQQVVRGDSAAYFCASSPTETYGYTFGSGTRLTVV.

V usage is TRBV7-9 and J usage is TRBJ1-2; a weak D match, TRBD1 (6 bases). V lost 2 bases and J lost 0, with 13 bases in between. Germline V gene lookup returns CDR1 SEHNR and CDR2 FQNEAQ (reference sequence). CDR3 size: 16 residues. CDR3 DNA sequence: TGTGCCAGCAGCTTAACGGCCAGGGGAACTAACTATGGCTACACCTTC. Protein: CASSLTARGTNYGYTF. Full variable domain (outside the CDR3, taken from reference TRBV7-9 and TRBJ1-2): DTGVSQNPRHKITKRGQNVTFRCDPISEHNRLYWYRQTLGQGPEFLTYFQNEAQLEKSRLLSDRFSAERPKGSFSTLEIQRTEQGDSAMYLCASSLTARGTNYGYTFGSGTRLTVV.

The chain joins TRBV2 to TRBJ1-2; TRBD1 is a possible D gene (6 bases). The CDR3 spans 14 residues. Trimming pared 4 bases from V and 7 bases from J, leaving 16 bases between. Germline V CDR1 and CDR2: SNHLY, FYNNEI. The CDR3 coding sequence is TGTGCCAGCAGTGGACAACAGGGCGCTGGTGGCTACACCTTC. The encoded protein is CASSGQQGAGGYTF.